The 24 T cell receptor beta chains in this list originate from one sample, sequenced in a study of blood T cell repertoires in COVID-19. Only in-frame clones appear in the TCRdb table, and some are missing; sequencing was by immunoSEQ multiplex PCR. The sample has 37,000 or so clones; 89% are singletons. The sequencing input was peripheral blood. The receptors originated from a human donor in a cohort sampled during active COVID-19.

The chain is built from TRBV28 and TRBJ1-4; D unclear. This CDR3 is 14 amino acids long. V was pared by 5 bases and J by 5 bases, with 12 bases between. Germline CDR1 MDHEN, CDR2 SYDVKM. The CDR3 here is CASSPHHQNEKLFF. The CDR3 DNA follows: TGTGCCAGCAGTCCACACCACCAGAATGAAAAACTGTTTTTT.

This sequence joins TRBV5-4 and TRBJ1-1; TRBD1 aligns across 7 bases. CDR3 size: 14 residues. V was clipped by 3 bases and J by 1 base; unmatched bases: 3. The V gene's germline CDR1 is SGHNT and CDR2 YYREEE (reference sequence). This CDR3 reads CASSYRTGNTEAFF. The CDR3 coding sequence is TGTGCCAGCAGCTACCGGACAGGGAACACTGAAGCTTTCTTT.

The V and J genes are TRBV10-3 and TRBJ1-1; D is ambiguous. V was shortened by 2 bases and J by 1 base, with 8 bases between the two germline ends. In germline, CDR1 is ENHRY, CDR2 SYGVKD. The CDR3 extends over 14 amino acids. DNA of the CDR3: TGTGCCATCAGTGAGGGGCAGGCGAACACTGAAGCTTTCTTT. Residues: CAISEGQANTEAFF.

Only one count was recorded for this clone. This chain uses TRBV7-7 with TRBJ2-7; 10 nucleotides align to TRBD2. The CDR3 runs to 15 residues. Germline V CDR1 and CDR2: SSHAT, FNYEAQ (reference sequence). V lost 3 bases and J lost 1; bases outside the gene matches: 3. The CDR3 sequence is CASSLASGGSYEQYF. As DNA, the CDR3 is TGTGCCAGCAGCTTGGCTAGCGGGGGTTCCTACGAGCAGTACTTC.

CDR3 protein: CASRRTSGGQDIQYF. CDR3 bases: TGTGCCAGCAGGAGGACTAGCGGGGGGCAGGACATTCAGTACTTC. This rearrangement joins TRBV2 to TRBJ2-4, with 14 positions matching TRBD2. Germline values: CDR1 SNHLY, CDR2 FYNNEI. The V and J ends lost 6 bases and 8 bases, in that order; junction bases with no gene match: 6. The CDR3 runs 15 residues. The full variable domain, in which reference TRBV2 and TRBJ2-4 provide the parts outside the CDR3, is EPEVTQTPSHQVTQMGQEVILRCVPISNHLYFYWYRQILGQKVEFLVSFYNNEISEKSEIFDDQFSVERPDGSNFTLKIRSTKLEDSAMYFCASRRTSGGQDIQYFGAGTRLSVL.

This clone is labeled medium-sized. This sequence joins TRBV7-9 and TRBJ1-4, with TRBD1 identical over 8 bases. CDR1 is SEHNR and CDR2 is FQNEAQ in the germline V gene (reference sequence). This CDR3 comprises 14 residues. V dropped 5 bases and J dropped 8; count of bases not matched to a gene: 7. The CDR3 loop reads CASSRGQGGEKLFF. The CDR3, as DNA: TGTGCCAGCAGCAGAGGACAGGGCGGAGAAAAACTGTTTTTT.

The chain is built from TRBV14 and TRBJ1-4, with 8 bases aligning to TRBD1. Germline V lookup: CDR1 SGHDN, CDR2 FVKESK. The junction had 13 bases not matched to a gene; V was cut back by 0 bases and J by 10 bases. This CDR3 region has 17 residues. The CDR3 DNA follows: TGTGCCAGCAGCCAAGATGGACAGCGACAGGGGAGAGGAAAACTGTTTTTT. Its protein is CASSQDGQRQGRGKLFF.

This chain uses TRBV12-3 or TRBV12-4 with TRBJ2-7, with D perhaps matching TRBD2 (6 bases). Trimming stripped 7 bases from V and 6 bases from J, with 13 bases between. There are 12 residues in the CDR3. CDR3 residues: CASNPGGSEQYF. The DNA for the CDR3 is TGTGCCAGCAATCCTGGGGGGAGCGAGCAGTACTTC.

The genes are TRBV11-2 and TRBJ2-3, with TRBD1 identical over 8 bases. The CDR3 has 16 amino acids. With 1 base clipped from V and 2 bases from J, the junction kept 5 bases outside the gene matches. From germline, CDR1 is SGHAT and CDR2 FQNNGV. CDR3 DNA: TGTGCCAGCAGCTTAGGGGCAGGGGGCGTCACAGATACGCAGTATTTT. As protein: CASSLGAGGVTDTQYF.

The chain carries TRBV9 and TRBJ2-3, with 10 bases fitting TRBD2. Trimming at V came to 3 bases and at J to 0 bases, leaving 4 bases not matched to a gene. This CDR3 region has 16 residues. The germline CDR1 and CDR2 sequences are SGDLS and YYNGEE. The CDR3 here is CASSAYSGRSTDTQYF. The CDR3 bases are TGTGCCAGCAGCGCCTATAGCGGGAGGAGCACAGATACGCAGTATTTT.

About this clone: Compared with germline, one end of the junction differs, possibly owing to a read error. The chain couples TRBV7-9 to TRBJ2-1; 11 bases line up with TRBD2. The germline CDR1 and CDR2 sequences are SEHNR and FQNEAQ (reference sequence). The CDR3 covers 16 residues. CDR3 in amino acids: CASSVAGGPPYNEQFF. Written as DNA, the CDR3 is TGTGCCAGCAGCGTAGCGGGAGGGCCCCCCTACAATGAGCAGTTCTTC.

The rearrangement joins TRBV7-8 to TRBJ1-2; D uncertain. The germline gives CDR1 SGHVS, CDR2 FQNEAQ. Trimming removed 4 bases from V and 8 bases from J, with 26 bases in between. The CDR3 extends over 17 amino acids. The CDR3 region has the DNA TGTGCCAGCAGCTCCCCCCGCCAGAGAGCGCCTCGGAGGGGCTACACCTTC. The encoded protein is CASSSPRQRAPRRGYTF.

The gene calls are TRBV27 and TRBJ2-7; D possibly corresponds to TRBD1 (6 bases). V gave up 6 bases and J gave up 6 bases, with 18 bases separating them. This CDR3 spans 14 amino acids. Germline CDR1 is MNHEY and CDR2 is SMNVEV (reference sequence). The CDR3 region has the DNA TGTGCCAGCAGCTTTAACAGGGACGTTATCGAGCAGTACTTC. Translation gives CASSFNRDVIEQYF.

The chain combines TRBV19 with TRBJ1-5, with D possibly TRBD1 on 5 matching bases. The V end lost 8 bases, the J end lost 2 bases, and 7 bases lay between the germline ends. Germline-derived CDR1 and CDR2 are LNHDA and SQIVND (reference sequence). There are 12 residues in the CDR3. CDR3 amino acids: CASGAGNQPQHF. The CDR3 nucleotides are TGTGCCAGTGGGGCAGGCAATCAGCCCCAGCATTTT.

The chain recombines TRBV7-2 with TRBJ1-5; tentatively, D is TRBD1 (6 bases). The CDR3 loop spans 16 amino acids. V was pared by 1 base and J by 0 bases, with 10 bases between. Germline V CDR1 and CDR2: SGHTA, FQGNSA. The CDR3 loop reads CASSLVGGRSNQPQHF. In DNA, the CDR3 is TGTGCCAGCAGCTTAGTGGGGGGGCGTAGCAATCAGCCCCAGCATTTT.

The chain links TRBV4-1 to TRBJ2-7, with D possibly matching TRBD1 (6 bases). CDR1 MGHRA and CDR2 YSYEKL come from the germline V gene. This CDR3 comprises 16 residues. Trimming took off 1 base at V and 0 bases at J, with 13 bases between the two ends. CDR3 bases: TGCGCCAGCAGCCAAGCCCCTGGGGGCAGCTCCTACGAGCAGTACTTC. Translating gives CASSQAPGGSSYEQYF.

This sequence joins TRBV2 and TRBJ2-2, with D perhaps matching TRBD2 (5 bases). The CDR3 loop spans 14 amino acids. Germline CDR1 and CDR2: SNHLY and FYNNEI. Deletions cut 4 bases from V and 4 bases from J, with 10 bases between. The CDR3 protein is CASSGDYATGELFF. For the CDR3, the DNA is TGTGCCAGCAGTGGAGACTACGCCACCGGGGAGCTGTTTTTT.

The CDR3 DNA reads TGTGCCAGCAGTCCCAGGGGGCTGGGGAACACTGAAGCTTTCTTT. This sequence encodes CASSPRGLGNTEAFF. This chain connects TRBV28 to TRBJ1-1; TRBD1 agrees at 8 bases. Per germline, CDR1 MDHEN and CDR2 SYDVKM. V shed 5 bases and J 1 base; nucleotides not matched to a gene: 6. The CDR3 loop spans 15 amino acids. The variable domain in full, with the rest retrieved from reference TRBV28 and TRBJ1-1, is DVKVTQSSRYLVKRTGEKVFLECVQDMDHENMFWYRQDPGLGLRLIYFSYDVKMKEKGDIPEGYSVSREKKERFSLILESASTNQTSMYLCASSPRGLGNTEAFFGQGTRLTVV.

The chain employs TRBV3-1 (or the pseudogene TRBV3-2) and TRBJ2-5, with 13 nucleotides matching TRBD2. The V gene end was trimmed by 4 bases and the J gene end by 5 bases; junction bases not matched to a gene: 7. This CDR3 region has 16 residues. Per germline, CDR1 LGHDT and CDR2 YNNKEL (reference sequence). The CDR3 sequence is CASSPGGLAGRETQYF. CDR3 coding DNA: TGTGCCAGCAGCCCAGGGGGACTAGCGGGGAGGGAGACCCAGTACTTC.

The chain is built from TRBV5-1 and TRBJ2-3; 10 bases align to TRBD1. V lost 0 bases to trimming and J lost 1 base; unmatched junction nucleotides: 2. Germline values: CDR1 SGHRS, CDR2 YFSETQ. The CDR3 is made up of 16 amino acids. The CDR3 sequence: CASSLAGTGGTDTQYF. As DNA, the CDR3 is TGCGCCAGCAGCTTGGCCGGGACAGGGGGCACAGATACGCAGTATTTT.

V gene TRBV3-1 (or the pseudogene TRBV3-2) combines with J gene TRBJ2-1; 9 bases align to TRBD2. The ends lost 6 bases at V and 5 bases at J; junction bases unmatched: 2. Germline assignment: CDR1 LGHDT and CDR2 YNNKEL (reference sequence). The CDR3 loop spans 13 amino acids. The CDR3 sequence is CASRRTSDNEQFF. The CDR3 nucleotides are TGTGCCAGCAGACGGACTAGCGACAATGAGCAGTTCTTC.

The gene calls are TRBV7-8 and TRBJ2-7; 14 bases fit TRBD2. This CDR3 is built from 16 residues. Germline V gives CDR1 SGHVS, CDR2 FQNEAQ. Losses at the gene ends were 6 bases for V and 3 bases for J; bases not matched to a gene: 7. CDR3 region: CASSSGTSGRGYEQYF. CDR3 nucleotide sequence: TGTGCCAGCAGTTCCGGGACTAGCGGGAGAGGCTACGAGCAGTACTTC.

This chain links TRBV6-5 with TRBJ2-2; perhaps TRBD1 as D (6 bases). The ends were cut back, 5 bases at V and 2 bases at J, with 9 bases in the middle. The CDR3 contains 14 residues. From germline, CDR1 is MNHEY and CDR2 SVGAGI. The CDR3 protein is CASSRTVNTGELFF. CDR3 nucleotides: TGTGCCAGCAGTAGGACAGTTAACACCGGGGAGCTGTTTTTT.

The chain couples TRBV7-2 to TRBJ1-5; D gene ambiguous. The germline CDR1 and CDR2 sequences are SGHTA and FQGNSA. CDR3 length equals 16 residues. V gave up 0 bases and J gave up 6 bases, with 15 bases separating them. The CDR3 loop is CASSLARQEGTQPQHF. The CDR3 DNA reads TGTGCCAGCAGCTTAGCAAGGCAGGAGGGAACTCAGCCCCAGCATTTT.